The 6 T cell receptor beta chains below come from one sample, sequenced in a study of regulatory T cells in long-lasting Graves disease. Described time point: newly diagnosed GD, antithyroid drugs for less than 3 months. The authors made the TCR library using RNA they extracted from PBMCs. Assembly of TCR beta libraries relied on iRepertoire HTBI primers together with Arm-PCR of CDR3 regions. Each CDR3 protein gets one entry after TCRdb re-called the multiplex PCR reads with MiXCR. The sample includes roughly 440,000 distinct CDR3 sequences, around 17% of them seen just once. This same sample was also part of a study on T cells in Graves' hyperthyroidism and ophthalmopathy.

The sample here was peripheral blood mononuclear cells (PBMCs), taken at new diagnosis, from a patient treated with antithyroid drugs. These TCRs come from a woman between 18 and 29 years old with Graves disease.

In its sample, this clonotype was seen many times. V usage is TRBV4-1 and J usage is TRBJ2-3; TRBD1 is a possible D gene (6 bases). Deletions cut 0 bases from V and 5 bases from J, with 15 bases between. CDR1 and CDR2 (germline): MGHRA, YSYEKL. The CDR3 is made up of 16 amino acids. The CDR3, as DNA: TGCGCCAGCAGCCAAGAAAGGGCCGAGGGGGTAGATACGCAGTATTTT. Its translation: CASSQERAEGVDTQYF.

This clonotype was counted many times. The CDR3 protein is CSARFGTVAYEQYF. Here the CDR3 DNA reads TGCAGTGCTAGATTCGGGACAGTTGCCTACGAGCAGTACTTC. V usage is TRBV20-1 and J usage is TRBJ2-7; 7 bases are a match to TRBD1. Germline V gene data show CDR1 as DFQATT and CDR2 as SNEGSKA (reference sequence). The CDR3 spans 14 residues. After removal of 2 bases from V and 2 bases from J, the junction contained 6 bases not matched to a gene.

This clonotype was detected many times. The chain has TRBV11-3 and TRBJ2-5; unclear D gene. Germline V gives CDR1 SGHNT, CDR2 YENEEA. The CDR3 has 14 residues. Trimming removed 4 bases from V and 7 bases from J, with 16 bases in between. CDR3 DNA: TGTGCCAGCAGCTCTAGGACCGGTCCGGGGACCCAGTACTTC. Translating it yields CASSSRTGPGTQYF.

In its sample, this clonotype was seen a few times. The genes are TRBV20-1 and TRBJ2-2; D may correspond to TRBD1 or TRBD2 (5 bases each). The CDR3 totals 16 residues. Trimming left V 2 bases short and J 6 bases short, with 19 bases between. The V gene's germline CDR1 is DFQATT and CDR2 SNEGSKA (reference sequence). The CDR3 loop reads CSARPGTSMIPGELFF. The DNA of the CDR3 is TGCAGTGCTAGACCAGGGACCTCGATGATCCCCGGGGAGCTGTTTTTT.

This clonotype occurred a few times. This rearrangement joins TRBV15 to TRBJ1-5, with 11 bases fitting TRBD1. V dropped 2 bases and J dropped 6; count of bases not matched to a gene: 6. Per germline, CDR1 LNHNV and CDR2 YYDKDF (reference sequence). This CDR3 is 16 amino acids long. In nucleotides, the CDR3 is TGTGCCACCAGCAGAACTGGACAGGGGGCAAGTCAGCCCCAGCATTTT. This codes for CATSRTGQGASQPQHF.

This clonotype has only a few counts. The gene calls are TRBV7-2 and TRBJ2-2; 7 bases line up with TRBD1. This CDR3 has 14 amino acids. The J segment lost 7 bases and the V segment lost 4 bases, leaving 6 bases of the junction unmatched. Germline V gene lookup returns CDR1 SGHTA and CDR2 FQGNSA. The CDR3 spells CASSSTGIGGELFF. In DNA form, the CDR3 reads TGTGCCAGCAGCTCGACAGGGATAGGCGGGGAGCTGTTTTTT.